Following are 10 T cell receptor beta chains from one sample sequenced in a study of identical twins. TCRdb analysed the 5' RACE reads with MiXCR anew, one entry per CDR3 protein. The table includes about 720,000 distinct CDR3 sequences, 18% detected once. A further study also used this sample, focusing on T cells expressing NK-cell markers.

Sequences were obtained from PBMCs. The receptors were sampled from a woman aged 18-30 years in good health.

The gene calls are TRBV20-1 and TRBJ1-2, with D unclear. Per germline, CDR1 DFQATT and CDR2 SNEGSKA (reference sequence). The CDR3 has 12 amino acids. The V and J ends lost 0 bases and 7 bases respectively, with 9 bases between them. The CDR3 loop reads CSARDGGFGYTF. CDR3 in DNA: TGCAGTGCTAGAGACGGAGGCTTTGGCTACACCTTC.

This chain uses TRBV29-1 with TRBJ2-7; D uncertain. V dropped 6 bases and J dropped 6 bases, with 15 bases sitting between them. Germline V CDR1 and CDR2: SQVTM, ANQGSEA. The CDR3 has 12 amino acids. In DNA, the CDR3 is TGCAGCGTCTCGGAGCTATATGGCGAGCAGTACTTC. Its protein product is CSVSELYGEQYF.

This clonotype was seen a few times. The chain recombines TRBV3-1 with TRBJ2-5, with unresolved D. The V end lost 6 bases, the J end lost 3 bases, and 14 bases lay between the germline ends. Germline V CDR1 and CDR2: LGHDT, YNNKEL (reference sequence). The CDR3 has 14 residues. The CDR3 DNA follows: TGTGCCAGCAGGTCATTTGCTCGGGAAGAGACCCAGTACTTC. This codes for CASRSFAREETQYF.

This clonotype occurred a few times. The V call is TRBV29-1, the J call TRBJ2-5; D unresolved. Trimming took 4 bases from V and 1 from J, leaving 7 bases between them. In germline, CDR1 is SQVTM, CDR2 ANQGSEA. The CDR3 length is 12 residues. The CDR3 DNA reads TGCAGCGTTGTCCCGCCCCAAGAGACCCAGTACTTC. Protein: CSVVPPQETQYF.

The V gene is TRBV12-3 or TRBV12-4, the J gene TRBJ2-3; 9 positions match TRBD2. V shed 7 bases and J 11 bases; nucleotides not matched to a gene: 13. CDR3 length: 14 amino acids. The CDR3 loop reads CASTEWGGAGGQYF. In DNA form, the CDR3 reads TGTGCCAGCACCGAATGGGGGGGAGCGGGGGGGCAGTATTTT.

CDR3 amino acids: CSARSSTETQYF. DNA for the CDR3: TGCAGTGCTAGATCCAGTACGGAGACCCAGTACTTC. This chain joins TRBV20-1 and TRBJ2-5; the D is unclear. Trimming stripped 2 bases from V and 5 bases from J, with 9 bases between. CDR3 length equals 12 residues. Germline V gene data show CDR1 as DFQATT and CDR2 as SNEGSKA (reference sequence).

This clonotype was counted only a few times. V is TRBV12-3 or TRBV12-4 and J is TRBJ2-3; the match to TRBD1 covers 11 bases. This CDR3 has 14 amino acids. With V trimmed by 8 bases and J by 4 bases, 5 bases remained unmatched. The CDR3 region is CASGQGASSDTQYF. The CDR3 coding sequence is TGTGCCAGCGGACAGGGGGCATCGTCAGATACGCAGTATTTT.

This clonotype appeared a few times. The chain links TRBV12-3 or TRBV12-4 to TRBJ2-2; 9 bases align to TRBD2. Trimming cost V 6 bases and J 4 bases; bases outside gene matches: 9. This CDR3 is 16 amino acids long. CDR3 amino acids: CASRSRGGGFTGELFF. The CDR3 region has the DNA TGTGCCAGCAGATCACGCGGGGGGGGCTTCACCGGGGAGCTGTTTTTT.

The V call is TRBV20-1, the J call TRBJ2-1, with unresolved D. Trimming pared 3 bases from V and 1 base from J, leaving 7 bases between. The CDR3 has 13 amino acids. The germline V gene has CDR1 DFQATT and CDR2 SNEGSKA (reference sequence). The CDR3 loop reads CSASWASYNEQFF. CDR3 bases: TGCAGTGCTAGCTGGGCTTCCTACAATGAGCAGTTCTTC.

This clonotype was seen a handful of times. The chain carries TRBV7-2 and TRBJ1-5; D gene uncertain. Germline loops: CDR1 SGHTA, CDR2 FQGNSA. The CDR3 covers 14 residues. The V and J ends lost 1 base and 6 bases respectively, with 10 bases between them. CDR3: CASSLVIRSQPQHF. In nucleotides, the CDR3 is TGTGCCAGCAGCTTAGTCATCAGGTCTCAGCCCCAGCATTTT. Filled out from reference TRBV7-2 and TRBJ1-5, the complete variable domain reads GAGVSQSPSNKVTEKGKDVELRCDPISGHTALYWYRQSLGQGLEFLIYFQGNSAPDKSGLPSDRFSAERTGGSVSTLTIQRTQQEDSAVYLCASSLVIRSQPQHFGDGTRLSIL.